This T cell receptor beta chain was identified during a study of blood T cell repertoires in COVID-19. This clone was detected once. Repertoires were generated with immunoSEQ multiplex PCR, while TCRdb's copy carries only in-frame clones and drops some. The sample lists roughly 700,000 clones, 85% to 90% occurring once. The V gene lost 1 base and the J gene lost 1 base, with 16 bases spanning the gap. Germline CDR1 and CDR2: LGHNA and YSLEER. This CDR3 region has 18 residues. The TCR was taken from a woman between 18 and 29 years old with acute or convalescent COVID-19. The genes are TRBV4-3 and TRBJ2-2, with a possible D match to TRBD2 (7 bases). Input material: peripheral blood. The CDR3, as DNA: TGCGCCAGCAGCCAAGGGGCGGGGGCGTCTATGAACACCGGGGAGCTGTTTTTT. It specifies CASSQGAGASMNTGELFF.